This T cell receptor (beta chain) originates from a study of cytomegalovirus exposure and HLA in healthy donors. Study outcomes and limitations: When a later analysis was performed, an Asian-associated ancestry cluster reportedly had fewer N-insertions than the approximately 690-donor mean. Analyzed later, association rates of TCRs varied across HLA loci, with DRB1 most and HLA-C fewest.

Details on this clone: Its antigen is as yet unknown.

A multiplex PCR was run with 60 Vbeta primers and 13 Jbeta primers. The method was immunoSEQ multiplex PCR; TCRdb's version includes in-frame clones alone and lacks a portion of them. Among roughly 120,000 clones listed, 73% were seen once. This CDR3 has 14 residues. Germline V gene data show CDR1 as SGHTA and CDR2 as FQGNSA. V shed 5 bases and J shed 2 bases, with 12 bases lying between them. Sequenced material: PBMCs. The TCR originated in a woman between 35 and 50 years old in good health and CMV-seropositive. V is TRBV7-2 and J is TRBJ1-2; weak D call: TRBD1 (5 bases). The CDR3 nucleotides read TGTGCCAGCAGCATTCTTGGGGGGAACTATGGCTACACCTTC. It is translated as CASSILGGNYGYTF.